The subject of this entry is one T cell receptor (beta chain). Measured with immunoSEQ multiplex PCR; TCRdb has only the in-frame clones, and not every one. The sample has 250,000 or so clones; around 90% are singletons. These data belong to a study of blood T cell repertoires in COVID-19. Study-level information: Researchers got acute and convalescent COVID-19 samples from the United States, Italy and Spain. PBMCs, B-cell-depleted T cells, or T cells were the source of the cDNA or gDNA that made up the material.

J lost 5 bases, V lost 6 bases, and 12 bases had no gene match. The germline V gene encodes CDR1 LNHDA and CDR2 SQIVND (reference sequence). The CDR3 contains 16 residues. The sequence derives from a woman aged 25 to 45 with acute or convalescent COVID-19. Sequenced: peripheral blood. The chain employs TRBV19 and TRBJ1-3; TRBD1 matches at 8 bases. The CDR3 reads CASRTPGQALRNTIYF. The CDR3 DNA sequence: TGTGCCAGTAGGACTCCGGGACAGGCGCTTAGAAACACCATATATTTT.